The sequence of this T cell receptor beta chain was determined in a study of CD8+ T cells in alopecia areata. Whole-study results and caveats: More clonal than normal scalp was lesional scalp, particularly alopecia totalis/universalis.

Germline lookup yields CDR1 MNHEY and CDR2 SMNVEV (reference sequence). This CDR3 region has 15 residues. Trimming stripped 6 bases from V and 2 bases from J, with 14 bases between. Details on this clone: Its matching antigen is unknown.

RNA extraction was followed by reverse transcription into cDNA, which acted as the sequencing template. The assay was immunoSEQ multiplex PCR, and TCRdb's table has in-frame clones only and misses some. Here the sample spans about 82,000 clones, roughly 50% being singletons. This sequence joins TRBV27 and TRBJ2-1; TRBD1 or TRBD2 may be the D gene (6 bases each). This TCR came from a human donor with alopecia areata. The sequencing input was NKG2D-high CD8+ T cells sorted from blood. The DNA for the CDR3 is TGTGCCAGCAGCCTAGGAGGGGGTACCTACAATGAGCAGTTCTTC. Its protein product is CASSLGGGTYNEQFF.